A selection of T cell receptor beta chains follows, all from one sample in a study of T cell clusters in autoimmune cytopenias. Reprocessing the multiplex PCR reads, TCRdb reports a single entry for every CDR3 protein and omits DNA. The table lists about 3,800 distinct CDR3 sequences, with 13% to 15% in the top ten. The sequenced material came from peripheral blood. The receptor set was obtained from a human donor with an autoimmune cytopenia or autoimmune hepatitis (not recorded which). The CDR3 runs from the conserved cysteine through the conserved F or W. The size of a clone is reported for some rows only, either as once, few or many, or as a class for expanded clones.

>medium-sized|TRBV15|TRBJ2-6
CATRAGGGAISSGANVLTF
>.|TRBV24-1|TRBJ2-3
CATSDQTGGIDTQYF
>medium-sized|TRBV27|TRBJ2-3
CASSLFGIPDTQYF
>medium-sized|TRBV29-1|TRBJ1-5
CSVEEGWGSNQPQHF
>medium-sized|TRBV6-5|TRBJ2-1
CASSYRSGTSGRASRNEQFF
>.|TRBV6-1|TRBJ2-3
CASSLGGQGSDTQYF
>medium-sized|TRBV12-3/TRBV12-4|TRBJ2-3
CASSLLPTDTQYF
>medium-sized|TRBV30|TRBJ2-1
CAWSGDPRGGKDEQFF
>.|TRBV30|TRBJ2-3
CAWSAHPGQGTDTQYF
>.|TRBV6-2/TRBV6-3|TRBJ2-1
CASSYAKGAGNEQFF
>medium-sized|TRBV29-1|TRBJ1-5
CSVWDSNQPQHF
>medium-sized|TRBV29-1|TRBJ1-2
CSVDDRYYGYTF
>large|TRBV29-1|TRBJ2-2
CSVEPRLTGELFF
>medium-sized|TRBV5-4|TRBJ2-6
CASSPMVLAGAGANVLTF
>.|TRBV5-4|TRBJ2-3
CASSLRTSGGPLPQYF
>medium-sized|TRBV15|TRBJ1-2
CATSRGPGFGYGYTF
>medium-sized|TRBV29-1|TRBJ2-1
CSVVSIVGGNEQFF
>medium-sized|TRBV19|TRBJ2-1
CASSPRGTAYQFF
>.|TRBV5-8|TRBJ2-7
CASRGQGDPYEQYF
>medium-sized|TRBV6-5|TRBJ1-3
CASSYSFPPNTIYF
>medium-sized|TRBV12-3/TRBV12-4|TRBJ2-5
CASSLAETQYF
>medium-sized|TRBV19|TRBJ1-2
CASSIPGTGFGYTF
>.|TRBV5-5|TRBJ2-1
CASSLGLAGAVYNEQFF
>medium-sized|TRBV6-5|TRBJ2-1
CASSYRSGNEQFF
>medium-sized|TRBV29-1|TRBJ1-1
CSVRKTGLPEAFF
>medium-sized|TRBV6-5|TRBJ2-1
CASSPRRYGYNEQFF
>medium-sized|TRBV6-5|TRBJ2-5
CASTFQGAGDETQYF
>medium-sized|TRBV15|TRBJ1-6
CATSRDWGQGLNSPLHF
>.|TRBV5-4|TRBJ2-1
CASSFSGSGSEQFF
>medium-sized|TRBV6-6|TRBJ2-5
CASSPSQSSETQYF
>medium-sized|TRBV19|TRBJ2-1
CASSTRTSGNREQFF
>.|TRBV7-2|TRBJ2-7
CASSLAVTGSNEQYF
>medium-sized|TRBV6-2/TRBV6-3|TRBJ2-1
CASNHLAGLGNEQFF
>medium-sized|TRBV14|TRBJ1-2
CASSPSPQDNYGYTF
>.|TRBV30|TRBJ1-1
CAWTMARVRTEAFF
>medium-sized|TRBV6-1|TRBJ2-2
CASSYETGGTGELFF
>.|TRBV6-5|TRBJ2-1
CASSWTSGSYNEQFF
>medium-sized|TRBV12-3/TRBV12-4|TRBJ1-6
CASTRDSNNSPLHF
>.|TRBV19|TRBJ1-2
CASSSGGTAYGYTF